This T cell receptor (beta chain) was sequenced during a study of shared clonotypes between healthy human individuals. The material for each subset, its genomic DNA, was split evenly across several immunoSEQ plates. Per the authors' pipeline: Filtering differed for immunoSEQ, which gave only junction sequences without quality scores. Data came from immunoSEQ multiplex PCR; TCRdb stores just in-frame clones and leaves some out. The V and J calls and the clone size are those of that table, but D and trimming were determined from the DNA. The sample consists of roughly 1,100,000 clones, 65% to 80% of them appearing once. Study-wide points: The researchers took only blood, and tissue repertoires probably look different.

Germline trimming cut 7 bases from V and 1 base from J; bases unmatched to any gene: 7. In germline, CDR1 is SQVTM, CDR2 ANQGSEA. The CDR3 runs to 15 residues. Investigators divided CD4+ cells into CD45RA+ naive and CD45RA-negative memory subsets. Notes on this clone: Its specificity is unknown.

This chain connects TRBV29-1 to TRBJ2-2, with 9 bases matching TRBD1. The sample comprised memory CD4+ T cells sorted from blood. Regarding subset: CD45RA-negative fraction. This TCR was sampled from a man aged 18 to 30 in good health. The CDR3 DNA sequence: TGCAGCGCAAACCCGGGACAGGGGAACACCGGGGAGCTGTTTTTT. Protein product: CSANPGQGNTGELFF.